This T cell receptor (beta chain) was profiled in a study of T cells in Graves' hyperthyroidism and ophthalmopathy. From RNA transcripts, TCR beta CDR3 regions were amplified. HTBI primers were employed in a first-round RT-PCR of the TCR CDR3. TCRdb passed the multiplex PCR reads through MiXCR, listing each CDR3 protein once. This table holds 250,000 to 400,000 distinct CDR3 sequences, approximately 15% found once. Concerning this clonotype itself: Its antigen remains unidentified.

Orbital computed tomography, thyroid ultrasound, serum thyroxine and TRAb, and clinical symptoms together informed the diagnoses. In germline, CDR1 is SEHNR, CDR2 FQNEAQ (reference sequence). J gave up 5 bases and V 5 bases, and 10 bases lay outside the gene matches. The CDR3 consists of 15 residues. Study results and limitations: Ophthalmopathy was separated from stable hyperthyroidism by a 13 V-J model.

Sequencing was carried out using blood. This sequence joins TRBV7-9 and TRBJ2-7; 9 positions match TRBD1. The TCR sequence derives from a woman between 35 and 50 years old with Graves' ophthalmopathy. Here the CDR3 DNA reads TGTGCCAGCAGCGCCGCCGGGACAGGGATTAACGAGCAGTACTTC. Translating gives CASSAAGTGINEQYF.